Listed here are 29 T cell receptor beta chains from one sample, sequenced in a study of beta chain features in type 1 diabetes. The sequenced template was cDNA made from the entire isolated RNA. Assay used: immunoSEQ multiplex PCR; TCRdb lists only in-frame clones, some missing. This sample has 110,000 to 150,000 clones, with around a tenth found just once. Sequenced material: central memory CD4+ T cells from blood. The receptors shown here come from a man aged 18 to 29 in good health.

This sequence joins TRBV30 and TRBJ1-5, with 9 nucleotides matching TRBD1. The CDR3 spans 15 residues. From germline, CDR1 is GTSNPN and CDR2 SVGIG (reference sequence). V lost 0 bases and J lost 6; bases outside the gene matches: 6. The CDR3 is CAWSVGTGLGQPQHF. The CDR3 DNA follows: TGTGCCTGGAGTGTAGGGACAGGGCTGGGTCAGCCCCAGCATTTT. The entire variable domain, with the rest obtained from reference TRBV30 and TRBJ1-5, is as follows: SQTIHQWPATLVQPVGSPLSLECTVEGTSNPNLYWYRQAAGRGLQLLFYSVGIGQISSEVPQNLSASRPQDRQFILSSKKLLLSDSGFYLCAWSVGTGLGQPQHFGDGTRLSIL.

The CDR3 nucleotides read TGTGCCTGGAGTAGCGGGGGGGCCTACAATGAGCAGTTCTTC. This translates into CAWSSGGAYNEQFF. V and J are TRBV30 and TRBJ2-1, with 10 bases that match TRBD2. Germline V lookup: CDR1 GTSNPN, CDR2 SVGIG (reference sequence). V dropped 2 bases and J dropped 2; count of bases not matched to a gene: 0. The CDR3 is 14 residues long.

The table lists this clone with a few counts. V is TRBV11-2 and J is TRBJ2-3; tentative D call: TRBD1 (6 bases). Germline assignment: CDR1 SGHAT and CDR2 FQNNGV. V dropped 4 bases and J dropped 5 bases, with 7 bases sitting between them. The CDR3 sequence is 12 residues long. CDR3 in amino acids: CASSSQGDTQYF. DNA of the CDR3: TGTGCCAGCAGCTCACAGGGAGATACGCAGTATTTT. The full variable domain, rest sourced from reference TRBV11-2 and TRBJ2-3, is EAGVAQSPRYKIIEKRQSVAFWCNPISGHATLYWYQQILGQGPKLLIQFQNNGVVDDSQLPKDRFSAERLKGVDSTLKIQPAKLEDSAVYLCASSSQGDTQYFGPGTRLTVL.

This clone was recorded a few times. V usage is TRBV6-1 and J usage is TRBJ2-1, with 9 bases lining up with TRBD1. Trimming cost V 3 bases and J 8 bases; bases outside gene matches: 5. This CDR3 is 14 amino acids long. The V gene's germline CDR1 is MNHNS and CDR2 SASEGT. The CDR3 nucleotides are TGTGCCAGCAGTGACGACAGGGGGGACGATGAGCAGTTCTTC. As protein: CASSDDRGDDEQFF.

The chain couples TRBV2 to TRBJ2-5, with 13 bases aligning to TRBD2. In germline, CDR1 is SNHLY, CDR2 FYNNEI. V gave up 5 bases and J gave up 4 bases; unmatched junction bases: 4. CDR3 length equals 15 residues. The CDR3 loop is CASSTTSGGRETQYF. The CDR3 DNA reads TGTGCCAGCAGTACGACTAGCGGGGGGAGAGAGACCCAGTACTTC.

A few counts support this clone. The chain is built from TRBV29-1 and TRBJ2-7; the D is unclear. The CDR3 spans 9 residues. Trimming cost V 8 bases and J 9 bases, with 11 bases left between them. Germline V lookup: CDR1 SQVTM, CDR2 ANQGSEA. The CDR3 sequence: CSLILRQYF. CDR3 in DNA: TGCAGCCTTATTCTACGGCAGTACTTC.

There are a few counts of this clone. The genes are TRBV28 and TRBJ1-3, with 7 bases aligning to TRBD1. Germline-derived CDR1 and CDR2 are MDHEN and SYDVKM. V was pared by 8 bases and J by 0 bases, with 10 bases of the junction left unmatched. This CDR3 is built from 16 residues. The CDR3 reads CASSGGQAFSGNTIYF. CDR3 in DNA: TGTGCCAGCTCTGGCGGACAGGCCTTCTCTGGAAACACCATATATTTT.

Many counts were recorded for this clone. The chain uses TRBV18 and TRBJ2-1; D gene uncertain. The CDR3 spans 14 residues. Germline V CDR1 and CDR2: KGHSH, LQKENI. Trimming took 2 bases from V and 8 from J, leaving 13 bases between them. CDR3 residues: CASSPNERSHEQFF. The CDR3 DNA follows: TGTGCCAGCTCACCAAACGAGCGTTCGCATGAGCAGTTCTTC.

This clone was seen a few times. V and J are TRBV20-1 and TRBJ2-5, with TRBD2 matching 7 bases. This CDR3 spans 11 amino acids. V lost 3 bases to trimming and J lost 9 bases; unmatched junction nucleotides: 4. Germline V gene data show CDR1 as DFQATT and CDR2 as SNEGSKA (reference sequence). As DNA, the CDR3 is TGCAGTGCTAGCGGGGGGTGGGCCCAGTACTTC. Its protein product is CSASGGWAQYF.

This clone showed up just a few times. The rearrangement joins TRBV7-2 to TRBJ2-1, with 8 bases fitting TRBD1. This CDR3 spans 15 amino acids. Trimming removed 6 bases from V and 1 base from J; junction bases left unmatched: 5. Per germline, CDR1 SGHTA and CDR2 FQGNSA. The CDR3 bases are TGTGCCAGCAGGGAGACAGGGGCATCCTACAATGAGCAGTTCTTC. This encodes CASRETGASYNEQFF.

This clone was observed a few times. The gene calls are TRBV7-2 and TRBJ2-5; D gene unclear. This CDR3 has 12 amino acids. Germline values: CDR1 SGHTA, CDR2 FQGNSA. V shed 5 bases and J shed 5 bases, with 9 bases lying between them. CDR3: CASSQLRETQYF. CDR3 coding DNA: TGTGCCAGCAGCCAGTTGAGGGAGACCCAGTACTTC.

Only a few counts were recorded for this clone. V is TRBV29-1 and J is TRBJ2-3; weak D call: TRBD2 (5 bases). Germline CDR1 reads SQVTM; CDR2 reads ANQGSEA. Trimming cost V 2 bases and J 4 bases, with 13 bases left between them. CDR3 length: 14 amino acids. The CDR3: CSVETSDYADTQYF. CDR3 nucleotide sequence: TGCAGCGTTGAAACCTCCGACTATGCAGATACGCAGTATTTT.

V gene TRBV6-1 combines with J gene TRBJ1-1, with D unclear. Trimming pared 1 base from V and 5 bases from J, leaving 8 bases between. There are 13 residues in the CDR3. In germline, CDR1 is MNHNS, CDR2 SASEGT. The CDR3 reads CASSEGRRTEAFF. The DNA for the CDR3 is TGTGCCAGCAGTGAAGGGAGGCGGACTGAAGCTTTCTTT.

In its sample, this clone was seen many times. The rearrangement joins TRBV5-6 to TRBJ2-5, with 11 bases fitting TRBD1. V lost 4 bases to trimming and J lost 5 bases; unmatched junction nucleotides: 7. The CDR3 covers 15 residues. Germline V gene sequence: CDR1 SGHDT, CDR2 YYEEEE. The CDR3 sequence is CASSGGQGAWETQYF. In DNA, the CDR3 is TGTGCCAGCAGCGGAGGACAGGGGGCATGGGAGACCCAGTACTTC.

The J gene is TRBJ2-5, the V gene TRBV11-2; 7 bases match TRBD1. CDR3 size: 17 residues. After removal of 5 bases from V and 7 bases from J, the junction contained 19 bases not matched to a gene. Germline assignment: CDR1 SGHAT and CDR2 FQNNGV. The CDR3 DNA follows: TGTGCCAGCAGCAAAAGGTCTACAGGGGCAGTGGAAGGGACCCAGTACTTC. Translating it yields CASSKRSTGAVEGTQYF.

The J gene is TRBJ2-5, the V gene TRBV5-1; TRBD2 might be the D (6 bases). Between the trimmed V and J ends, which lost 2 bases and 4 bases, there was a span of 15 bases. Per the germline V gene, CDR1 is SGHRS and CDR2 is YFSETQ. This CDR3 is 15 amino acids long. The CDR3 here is CASSLGAAEGETQYF. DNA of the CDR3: TGCGCCAGCAGCTTAGGCGCGGCGGAGGGAGAGACCCAGTACTTC.

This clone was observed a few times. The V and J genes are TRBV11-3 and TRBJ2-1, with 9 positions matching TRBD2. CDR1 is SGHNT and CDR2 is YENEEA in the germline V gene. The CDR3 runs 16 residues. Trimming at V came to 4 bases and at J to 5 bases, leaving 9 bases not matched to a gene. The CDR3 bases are TGTGCCAGCAGCTCCCGCGGGGGGGCCCCCCACAATGAGCAGTTCTTC. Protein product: CASSSRGGAPHNEQFF.

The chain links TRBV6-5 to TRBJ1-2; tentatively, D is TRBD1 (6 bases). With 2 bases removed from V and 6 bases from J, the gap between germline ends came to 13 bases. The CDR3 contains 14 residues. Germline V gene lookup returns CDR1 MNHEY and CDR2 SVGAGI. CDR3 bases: TGTGCCAGCAGTTACAATGAACACAGGGATGGCTACACCTTC. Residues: CASSYNEHRDGYTF.

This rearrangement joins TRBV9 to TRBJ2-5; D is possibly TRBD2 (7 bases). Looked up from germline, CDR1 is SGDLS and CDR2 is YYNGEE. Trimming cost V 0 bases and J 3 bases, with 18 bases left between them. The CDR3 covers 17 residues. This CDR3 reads CASSVVGGRGPEETQYF. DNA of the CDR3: TGTGCCAGCAGCGTAGTAGGGGGGCGGGGGCCCGAAGAGACCCAGTACTTC.

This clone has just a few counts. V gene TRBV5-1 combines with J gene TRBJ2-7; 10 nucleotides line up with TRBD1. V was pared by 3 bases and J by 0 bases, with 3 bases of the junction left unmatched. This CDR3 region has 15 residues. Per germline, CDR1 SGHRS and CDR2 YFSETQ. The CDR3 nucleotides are TGCGCCAGCAGCTCGGGACAGGGGTTCTCCTACGAGCAGTACTTC. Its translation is CASSSGQGFSYEQYF.

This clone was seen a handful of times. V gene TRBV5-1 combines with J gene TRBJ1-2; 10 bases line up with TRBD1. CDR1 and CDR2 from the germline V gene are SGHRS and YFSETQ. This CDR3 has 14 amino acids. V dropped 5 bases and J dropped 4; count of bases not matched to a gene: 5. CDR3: CASRTGTGAYGYTF. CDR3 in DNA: TGCGCCAGCAGAACCGGGACAGGGGCCTATGGCTACACCTTC.

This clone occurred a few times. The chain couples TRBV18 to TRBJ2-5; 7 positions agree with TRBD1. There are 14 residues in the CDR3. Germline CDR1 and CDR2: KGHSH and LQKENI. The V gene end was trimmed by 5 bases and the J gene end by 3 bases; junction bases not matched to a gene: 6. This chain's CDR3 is CASSRMGTEETQYF. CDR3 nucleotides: TGTGCCAGCTCAAGGATGGGGACAGAAGAGACCCAGTACTTC.

The CDR3 loop is CASSSQSRGHYGYTF. The CDR3 DNA is TGTGCCAGCAGTTCTCAAAGCAGGGGGCACTATGGCTACACCTTC. The V call is TRBV28, the J call TRBJ1-2, with 8 bases matching TRBD1. Germline-derived CDR1 and CDR2 are MDHEN and SYDVKM. CDR3 size: 15 residues. The V gene end was trimmed by 4 bases and the J gene end by 3 bases; junction bases not matched to a gene: 7.

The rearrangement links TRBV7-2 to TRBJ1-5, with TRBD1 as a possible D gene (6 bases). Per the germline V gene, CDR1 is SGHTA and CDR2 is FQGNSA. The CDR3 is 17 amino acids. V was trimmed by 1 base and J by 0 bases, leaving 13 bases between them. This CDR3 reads CASSLVSGVVSNQPQHF. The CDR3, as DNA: TGTGCCAGCAGCTTAGTGTCAGGGGTCGTTAGCAATCAGCCCCAGCATTTT.

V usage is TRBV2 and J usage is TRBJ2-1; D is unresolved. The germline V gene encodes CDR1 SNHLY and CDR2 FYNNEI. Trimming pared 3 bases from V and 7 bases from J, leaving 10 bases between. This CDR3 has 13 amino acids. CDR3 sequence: CASSESARNEQFF. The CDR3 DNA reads TGTGCCAGCAGTGAGTCAGCGAGGAATGAGCAGTTCTTC.

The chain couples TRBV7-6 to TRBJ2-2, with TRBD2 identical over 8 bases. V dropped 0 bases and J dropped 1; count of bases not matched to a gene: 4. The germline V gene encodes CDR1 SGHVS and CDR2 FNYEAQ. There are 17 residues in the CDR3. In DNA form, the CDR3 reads TGTGCCAGCAGCTTAGCGGCTGCGGGGGGGAACACCGGGGAGCTGTTTTTT. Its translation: CASSLAAAGGNTGELFF.

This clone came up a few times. This CDR3 is CASSLSGQRTYEQYF. The CDR3 DNA sequence: TGTGCCAGCAGCTTATCAGGACAGCGGACCTACGAGCAGTACTTC. This rearrangement joins TRBV7-6 to TRBJ2-7; a possible D gene is TRBD1 (6 bases). CDR1 is SGHVS, CDR2 FNYEAQ, per germline. The germline V and J ends were trimmed by 2 bases and 2 bases, with 13 bases remaining between them. The CDR3 totals 15 residues. Full variable domain (outside the CDR3, taken from reference TRBV7-6 and TRBJ2-7): GAGVSQSPRYKVTKRGQDVALRCDPISGHVSLYWYRQALGQGPEFLTYFNYEAQQDKSGLPNDRFSAERPEGSISTLTIQRTEQRDSAMYRCASSLSGQRTYEQYFGPGTRLTVT.

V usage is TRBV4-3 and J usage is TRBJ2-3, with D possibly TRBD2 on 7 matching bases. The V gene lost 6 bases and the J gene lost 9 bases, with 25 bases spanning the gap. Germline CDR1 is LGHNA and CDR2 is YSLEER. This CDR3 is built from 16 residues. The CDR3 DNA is TGCGCCAGCAGAGGGGGGTTAGGTAGCGGGTGGGCGACGCAGTATTTT. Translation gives CASRGGLGSGWATQYF.

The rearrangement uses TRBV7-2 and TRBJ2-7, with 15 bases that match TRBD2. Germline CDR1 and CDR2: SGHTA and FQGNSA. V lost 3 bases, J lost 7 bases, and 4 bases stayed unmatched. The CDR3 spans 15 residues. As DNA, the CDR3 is TGTGCCAGCAGCTTCGGACTAGCGGGGGGGCGAGAGCAGTACTTC. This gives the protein CASSFGLAGGREQYF.